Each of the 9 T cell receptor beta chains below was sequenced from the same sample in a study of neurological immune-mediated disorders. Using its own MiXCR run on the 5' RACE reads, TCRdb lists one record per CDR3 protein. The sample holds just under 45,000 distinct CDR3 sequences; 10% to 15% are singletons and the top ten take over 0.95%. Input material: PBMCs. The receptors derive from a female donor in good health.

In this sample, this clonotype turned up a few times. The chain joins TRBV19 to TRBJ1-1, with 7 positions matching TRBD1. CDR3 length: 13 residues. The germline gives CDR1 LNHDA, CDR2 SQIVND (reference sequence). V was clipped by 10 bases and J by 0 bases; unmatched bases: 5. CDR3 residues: CATHRGMNTEAFF. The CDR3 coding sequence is TGTGCCACCCACAGGGGCATGAACACTGAAGCTTTCTTT.

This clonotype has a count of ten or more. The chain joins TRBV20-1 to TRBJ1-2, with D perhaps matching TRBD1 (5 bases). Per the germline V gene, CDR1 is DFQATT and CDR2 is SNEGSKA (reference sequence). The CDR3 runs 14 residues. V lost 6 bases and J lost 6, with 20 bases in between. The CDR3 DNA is TGCAGTGCCACTCACCGGGGCCCAACGGATGGCTACACCTTC. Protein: CSATHRGPTDGYTF.

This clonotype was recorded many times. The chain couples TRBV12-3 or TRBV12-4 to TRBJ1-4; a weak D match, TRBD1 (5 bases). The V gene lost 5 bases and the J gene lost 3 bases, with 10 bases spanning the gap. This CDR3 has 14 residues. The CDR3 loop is CASSPLGANEKLFF. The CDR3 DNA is TGTGCCAGCAGTCCTTTGGGGGCTAATGAAAAACTGTTTTTT.

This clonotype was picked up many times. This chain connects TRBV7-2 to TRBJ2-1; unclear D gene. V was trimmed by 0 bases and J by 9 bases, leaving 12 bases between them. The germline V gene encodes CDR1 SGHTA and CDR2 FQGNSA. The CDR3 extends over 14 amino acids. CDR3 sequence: CASSLAGPASEQFF. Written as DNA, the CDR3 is TGTGCCAGCAGCTTAGCTGGACCAGCGAGTGAGCAGTTCTTC. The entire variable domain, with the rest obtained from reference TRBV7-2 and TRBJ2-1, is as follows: GAGVSQSPSNKVTEKGKDVELRCDPISGHTALYWYRQSLGQGLEFLIYFQGNSAPDKSGLPSDRFSAERTGGSVSTLTIQRTQQEDSAVYLCASSLAGPASEQFFGPGTRLTVL.

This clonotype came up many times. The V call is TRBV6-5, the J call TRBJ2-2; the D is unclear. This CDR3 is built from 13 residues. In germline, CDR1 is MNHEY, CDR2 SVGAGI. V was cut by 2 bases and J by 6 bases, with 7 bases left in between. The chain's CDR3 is CASSYVASGELFF. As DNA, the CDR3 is TGTGCCAGCAGTTACGTTGCCTCCGGGGAGCTGTTTTTT.

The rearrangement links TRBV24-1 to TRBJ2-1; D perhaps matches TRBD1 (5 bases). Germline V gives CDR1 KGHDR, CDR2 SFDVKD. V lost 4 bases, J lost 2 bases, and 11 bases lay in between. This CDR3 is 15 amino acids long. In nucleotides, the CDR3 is TGTGCCACCAGTGACGCGACAGCCCCCTACAATGAGCAGTTCTTC. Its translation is CATSDATAPYNEQFF.

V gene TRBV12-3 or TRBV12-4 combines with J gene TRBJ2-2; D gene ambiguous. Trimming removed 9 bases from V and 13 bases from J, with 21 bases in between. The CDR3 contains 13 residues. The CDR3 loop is CASGRANTGGLFF. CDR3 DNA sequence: TGTGCCAGTGGTCGTGCGAACACCGGTGGGCTGTTTTTT.

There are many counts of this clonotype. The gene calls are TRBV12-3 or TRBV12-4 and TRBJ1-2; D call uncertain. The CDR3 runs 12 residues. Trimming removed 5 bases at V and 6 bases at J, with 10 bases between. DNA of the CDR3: TGTGCCAGCAGTGACCCAGCGCATGGCTACACCTTC. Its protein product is CASSDPAHGYTF.

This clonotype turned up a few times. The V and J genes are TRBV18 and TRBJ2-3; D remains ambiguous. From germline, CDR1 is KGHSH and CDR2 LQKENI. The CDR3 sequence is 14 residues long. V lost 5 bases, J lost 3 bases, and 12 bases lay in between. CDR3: CASSSLSPTDTQYF. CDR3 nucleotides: TGTGCCAGCTCATCTCTAAGTCCAACAGATACGCAGTATTTT.